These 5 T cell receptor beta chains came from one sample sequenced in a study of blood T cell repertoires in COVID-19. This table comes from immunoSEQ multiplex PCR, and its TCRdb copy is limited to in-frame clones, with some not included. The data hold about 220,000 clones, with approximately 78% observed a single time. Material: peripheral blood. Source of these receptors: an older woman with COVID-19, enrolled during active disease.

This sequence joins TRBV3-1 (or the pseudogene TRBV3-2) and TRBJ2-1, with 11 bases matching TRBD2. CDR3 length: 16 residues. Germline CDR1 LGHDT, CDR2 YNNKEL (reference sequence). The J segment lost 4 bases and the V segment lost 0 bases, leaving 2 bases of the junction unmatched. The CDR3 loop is CASSQEWTSGYNEQFF. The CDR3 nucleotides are TGTGCCAGCAGCCAAGAGTGGACTAGCGGGTACAATGAGCAGTTCTTC.

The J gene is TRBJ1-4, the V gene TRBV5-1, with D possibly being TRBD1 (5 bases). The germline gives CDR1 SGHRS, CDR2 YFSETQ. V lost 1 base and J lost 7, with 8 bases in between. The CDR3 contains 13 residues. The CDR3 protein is CASSLQGREKLFF. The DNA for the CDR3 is TGCGCCAGCAGCTTGCAGGGTCGTGAAAAACTGTTTTTT.

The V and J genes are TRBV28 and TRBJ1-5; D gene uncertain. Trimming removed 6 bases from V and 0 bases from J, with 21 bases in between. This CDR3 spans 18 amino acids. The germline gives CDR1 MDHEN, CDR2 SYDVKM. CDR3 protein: CASRSGLPRANSNQPQHF. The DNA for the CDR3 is TGTGCCAGCAGGTCTGGACTCCCGCGTGCAAATAGCAATCAGCCCCAGCATTTT.

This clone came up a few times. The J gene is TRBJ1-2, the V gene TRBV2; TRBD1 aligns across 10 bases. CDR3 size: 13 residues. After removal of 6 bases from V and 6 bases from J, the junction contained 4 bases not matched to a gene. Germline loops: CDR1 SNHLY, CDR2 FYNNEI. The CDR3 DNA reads TGTGCCAGCAGGGTTGGGACAGGGGATGGCTACACCTTC. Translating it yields CASRVGTGDGYTF.

The CDR3 sequence: CASSPPGQFIYGYTF. The CDR3 DNA sequence: TGTGCCAGCAGCCCGCCGGGACAGTTCATCTATGGCTACACCTTC. The V call is TRBV16, the J call TRBJ1-2, with 7 bases identical to TRBD1. The CDR3 contains 15 residues. Trimming took 4 bases from V and 4 from J; bases not matched to a gene: 9. The germline CDR1 and CDR2 sequences are KGHSY and FQNENV. The full variable domain, rest sourced from reference TRBV16 and TRBJ1-2, is GEEVAQTPKHLVRGEGQKAKLYCAPIKGHSYVFWYQQVLKNEFKFLISFQNENVFDETGMPKERFSAKCLPNSPCSLEIQATKLEDSAVYFCASSPPGQFIYGYTFGSGTRLTVV.